The rows below give T cell receptor beta chains drawn from one sample of a study of regulatory T cells in long-lasting Graves disease. TCRdb re-called the multiplex PCR reads with MiXCR, one entry per CDR3 protein. Seen here are 400,000 to 500,000 distinct CDR3 sequences, roughly 21% observed once, and the top ten hold over 6%. The source material was peripheral blood mononuclear cells (PBMCs), sampled when the disease was refractory, from a patient treated with antithyroid drugs. Receptor source: a female donor with Graves disease. The CDR3 runs from the conserved cysteine through the conserved F or W. The D gene is left open where the match is weak. Clone size is stated in some rows and not others, as once, few, many or a class when expanded.

j_call clone_size v_call d_call cdr3_nt cdr3_aa
TRBJ2-2 many TRBV27 NA TGTGCCAGCAGTTTATATGGGGGCCGAGAGCTGTTTTTT CASSLYGGRELFF
TRBJ2-5 NA TRBV5-1 TRBD1 TGCGCCAGCAGCTTGGATCCCCGAGGACAGGCCAGGGAGACCCAGTACTTC CASSLDPRGQARETQYF
TRBJ2-5 NA TRBV20-1 TRBD1 TGCAGTGCCAGCCTTTTGTCGGGACAGCCCGTTAAGACCCAGTACTTC CSASLLSGQPVKTQYF
TRBJ2-5 few TRBV9 TRBD1 TGTGCCAGCACCCGAGAACCTCGACAGGGGTGGGTAGAGACCCAGTACTTC CASTREPRQGWVETQYF
TRBJ1-1 once TRBV19 NA TGTGCCAGTAGTATTGGGGCTGTGGGGGGAATTGGGGCTTTCTTT CASSIGAVGGIGAFF
TRBJ1-2 NA TRBV10-3 TRBD1 TGTGCCGTCGGGACAGCTAACTATGGCTACACCTTC CAVGTANYGYTF
TRBJ1-1 NA TRBV5-6 NA TGTGCCAGCAGCTTCGGTAAGAGGGGAACTGAAGCTTTCTTT CASSFGKRGTEAFF
TRBJ2-6 NA TRBV5-1 NA TGCGCCAGCAGCTTCGAGGACTCTGGGGCCAACGTCCTGACTTTC CASSFEDSGANVLTF
TRBJ1-5 few TRBV20-1 NA TGCAGTGCTCAAGGGGGTCAGCCCCAGCATTTT CSAQGGQPQHF
TRBJ2-7 NA TRBV6-1 NA TGTGCCAGCAGTCGACGGGACTCCGGAGGGCCCTACGAGCAGTACTTC CASSRRDSGGPYEQYF
TRBJ2-7 many TRBV20-1 NA TGCAGTGCCAGCATACTCGGACCCTACGAGCAGTACTTC CSASILGPYEQYF
TRBJ2-1 NA TRBV12-3/TRBV12-4 NA TGTGCCAGCATCCCGGGTCAGTACAATGAGCAGTTCTTC CASIPGQYNEQFF
TRBJ2-5 NA TRBV5-1 TRBD1 TGCGCCAGCTCGGGACAGGGGGCGCCGGTGGGAGAGACCCAGTACTTC CASSGQGAPVGETQYF
TRBJ2-5 many TRBV6-1 NA TGTGCCAGCAGAAGAGGGATCCAAGAGACCCAGTACTTC CASRRGIQETQYF
TRBJ1-2 few TRBV19 TRBD1 TGTGCCAGTAGTATGAAGGACAGGACGAAGGGCTACACCTTC CASSMKDRTKGYTF
TRBJ2-7 many TRBV28 NA TGTGCCAGCAGTGGGGCTGCCAGCGGGCTGCACTCCTACGAGCAGTACTTC CASSGAASGLHSYEQYF